This T cell receptor beta chain was retrieved from a study of blood T cells in healthy people across ages (dated by TCRdb to the mid-2010s). A note on the overall study: In model experiments, template switching captured about one uniquely barcoded TCR beta cDNA molecule for every two T cells. Donors of different ages were randomly distributed across sequencing lanes to avoid experimental bias. The study measured age-related changes in TCR beta repertoire diversity using deep sequencing normalized with unique cDNA molecular identifiers. Using the same blood draw, the study looked at two additional independent replicas of 1 million unique cDNA reads for two donors, one aged 18 to 29 and the other aged 80 or older. Four age groups were formed from the donors: young (average roughly 16 years), middle-aged (just under 40), aged (roughly 59) and long-lived (roughly 81). The paper as a whole reports these results and caveats: Compared with the aged group, the long-lived group had more naive CD4+ T cells, fewer expanded clones and increased TCR diversity, suggesting age selection. As age increased, observed TCR beta diversity per million T cells dropped in a roughly linear way, and a significant reduction was already evident by age around 41. Bulk unsorted PBMC profiling prevented conclusive comparison of naive and antigen-experienced compartments. Estimates of total diversity based on one million sequenced T cells were regarded as lower bounds and as underestimates. Because donor CMV infection status was unknown, age-related changes in expanded clonotypes were potentially confounded. There was a strong correlation between observed TCR beta diversity and the percentage of naive T cells measured by flow cytometry.

Systemically healthy Caucasian individuals from Russia, around 38 in total and aged about 6 to 100 years, were included as donors. About 10 milliliters of peripheral blood were collected from each donor into EDTA-treated Vacutainer tubes. Ficoll-Paque density-gradient centrifugation was used to isolate PBMCs, with at least 6.5 million per sample. Total RNA was extracted from PBMCs with Trizol reagent, with at least 5 micrograms obtained per sample. The percentages of naive CD45RAhigh/CD27high T cells were determined by flow cytometry on a PBMC aliquot from every donor. Preparation of the library involved 5' RACE. Instrument on record: Illumina HiSeq 2500. A second PCR of roughly 6 to 11 cycles was run with a J-beta primer mix and a sample-barcoded 5' primer. Each TCR beta cDNA molecule received a unique molecular identifier from a template-switch 5' adaptor carrying 12 random nucleotides. Each sample yielded at least 3 million CDR3-containing paired-end reads. First-strand cDNA was synthesized from all RNA with the Mint cDNA synthesis kit, primed by a TRBC-specific oligonucleotide. All cDNA was treated with uracil-DNA glycosylase and then went through a first 18-cycle PCR with the universal primers M1SS and BC2_uni_R. The authors processed their data as follows. Normalization of each sample was performed by random selection of 1 million high-quality reads, each carrying a distinct molecular identifier. Instead of being binned into consensus sequences, reads that shared molecular identifiers were thrown out. MiTCR, with a Q25 quality threshold and the strictest error-elimination algorithm, was used for CDR3 identification, clonotype clustering and error correction. A nonparametric unseen species model with Euler transformation was used to estimate lower-bound total TCR beta diversity. Through fastp at Q25 and MiXCR, TCRdb rebuilt clones from the public reads, retaining in-frame beta chains. Duplicate CDR3 protein sequences are folded into a single record with the most common DNA and genes. These V and J calls derive from TCRdb rather than the authors' analysis. This sample holds some 370,000 distinct CDR3 sequences; more than 45% were observed only once. Approximately 51% of the sample is held by the ten biggest clonotypes.

Regarding this clonotype: This clone's antigen is unknown. One base away there is no much larger clone; base qualities are not given.

Sample: blood. The clonotype was recovered from a man aged 55 to 70 in good health.

The CDR3 region reads CASDPQGFPYEQYF. The nucleotide sequence reads TGTGCCAGCGATCCACAGGGTTTCCCCTACGAGCAGTACTTC. The rearrangement combines TRBV21-1 with TRBJ2-7; the D call in the table, TRBD1, was not verified against the DNA. TRBV21-1 is reported as a pseudogene. The CDR3 numbers 14 residues from cysteine through phenylalanine. The retained sequence is limited to the CDR3, 42 bases, with the frame set at the first base.